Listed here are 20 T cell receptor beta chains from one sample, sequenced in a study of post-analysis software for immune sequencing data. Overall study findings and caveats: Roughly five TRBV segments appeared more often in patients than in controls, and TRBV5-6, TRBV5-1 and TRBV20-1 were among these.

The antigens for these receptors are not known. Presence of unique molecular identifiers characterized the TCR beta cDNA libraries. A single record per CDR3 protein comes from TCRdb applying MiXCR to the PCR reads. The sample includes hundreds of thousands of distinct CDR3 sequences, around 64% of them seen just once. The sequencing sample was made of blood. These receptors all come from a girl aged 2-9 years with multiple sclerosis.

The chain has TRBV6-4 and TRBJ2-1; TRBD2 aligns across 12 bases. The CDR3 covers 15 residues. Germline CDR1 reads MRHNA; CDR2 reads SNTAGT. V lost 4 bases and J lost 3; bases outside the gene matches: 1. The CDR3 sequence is CASSVLAGGYNEQFF. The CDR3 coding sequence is TGTGCCAGCAGTGTACTAGCGGGGGGCTACAATGAGCAGTTCTTC.

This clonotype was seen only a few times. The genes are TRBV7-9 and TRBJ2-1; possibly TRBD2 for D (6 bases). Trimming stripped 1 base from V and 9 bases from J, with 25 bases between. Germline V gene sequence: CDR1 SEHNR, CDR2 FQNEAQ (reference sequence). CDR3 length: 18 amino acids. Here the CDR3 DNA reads TGTGCCAGCAGCTTAGGACCTTTAATGAGTGGGGCCGGGGGTGAGCAGTTCTTC. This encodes CASSLGPLMSGAGGEQFF.

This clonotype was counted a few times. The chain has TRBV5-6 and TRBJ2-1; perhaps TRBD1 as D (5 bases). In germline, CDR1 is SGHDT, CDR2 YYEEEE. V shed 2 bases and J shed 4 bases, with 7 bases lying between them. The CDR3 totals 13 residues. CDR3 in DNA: TGTGCCAGCAGCTTCGACAGATACAATGAGCAGTTCTTC. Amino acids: CASSFDRYNEQFF.

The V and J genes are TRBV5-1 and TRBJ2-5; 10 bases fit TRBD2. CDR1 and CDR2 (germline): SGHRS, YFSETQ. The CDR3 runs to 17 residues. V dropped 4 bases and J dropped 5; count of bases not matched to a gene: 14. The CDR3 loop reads CASSLSLAGEEPETQYF. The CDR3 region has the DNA TGCGCCAGCAGCCTATCGCTAGCGGGGGAGGAGCCCGAGACCCAGTACTTC.

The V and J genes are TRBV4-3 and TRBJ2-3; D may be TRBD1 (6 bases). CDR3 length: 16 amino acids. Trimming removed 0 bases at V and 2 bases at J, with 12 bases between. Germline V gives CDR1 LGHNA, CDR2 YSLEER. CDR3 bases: TGCGCCAGCAGCCAAGATTGGACAGAGACCACAGATACGCAGTATTTT. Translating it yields CASSQDWTETTDTQYF.

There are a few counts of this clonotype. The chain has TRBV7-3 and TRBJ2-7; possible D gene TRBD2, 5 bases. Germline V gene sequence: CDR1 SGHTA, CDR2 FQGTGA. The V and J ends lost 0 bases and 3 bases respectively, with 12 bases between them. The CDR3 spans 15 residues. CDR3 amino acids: CASSLTSGLSYEQYF. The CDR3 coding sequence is TGTGCCAGCAGCTTAACGTCGGGGTTGAGCTACGAGCAGTACTTC. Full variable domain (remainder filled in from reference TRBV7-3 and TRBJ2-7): GAGVSQTPSNKVTEKGKYVELRCDPISGHTALYWYRQSLGQGPEFLIYFQGTGAADDSGLPNDRFFAVRPEGSVSTLKIQRTERGDSAVYLCASSLTSGLSYEQYFGPGTRLTVT.

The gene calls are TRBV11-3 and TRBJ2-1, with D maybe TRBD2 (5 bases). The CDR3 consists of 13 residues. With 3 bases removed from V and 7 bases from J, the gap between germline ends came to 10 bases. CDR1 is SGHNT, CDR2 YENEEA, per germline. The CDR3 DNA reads TGTGCCAGCAGCTTGGAGGTAGGGAATGAGCAGTTCTTC. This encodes CASSLEVGNEQFF.

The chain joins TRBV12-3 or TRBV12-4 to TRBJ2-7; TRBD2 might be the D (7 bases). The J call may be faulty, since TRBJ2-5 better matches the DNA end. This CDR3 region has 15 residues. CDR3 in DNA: TGTGCCAGCACTCTAGGCGGGGGCAAGCGAGAGACCCAGTACTTC. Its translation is CASTLGGGKRETQYF.

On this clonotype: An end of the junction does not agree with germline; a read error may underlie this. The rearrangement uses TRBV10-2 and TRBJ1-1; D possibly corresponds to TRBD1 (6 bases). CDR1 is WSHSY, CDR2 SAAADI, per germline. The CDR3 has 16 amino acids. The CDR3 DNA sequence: TGCGCCAGCAGGGAGTACAGGGAGCCTTTGAACACTGAAGCTTTCTTT. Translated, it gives CASREYREPLNTEAFF.

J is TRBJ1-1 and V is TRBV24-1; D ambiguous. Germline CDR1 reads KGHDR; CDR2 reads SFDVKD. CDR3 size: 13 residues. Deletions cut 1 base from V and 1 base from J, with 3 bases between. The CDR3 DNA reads TGTGCCACCAGTGATTTTGGGAACACTGAAGCTTTCTTT. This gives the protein CATSDFGNTEAFF.

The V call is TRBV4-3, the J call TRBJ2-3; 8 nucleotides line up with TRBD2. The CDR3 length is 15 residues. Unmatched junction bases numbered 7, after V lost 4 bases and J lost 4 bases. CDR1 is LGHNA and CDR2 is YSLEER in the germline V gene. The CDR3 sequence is CASSRSRGGADTQYF. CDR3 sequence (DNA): TGCGCCAGCAGCCGTTCCCGGGGGGGGGCAGATACGCAGTATTTT.

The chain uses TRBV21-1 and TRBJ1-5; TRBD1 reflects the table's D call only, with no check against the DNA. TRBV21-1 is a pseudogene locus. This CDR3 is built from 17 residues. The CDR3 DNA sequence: TGTGCCAGCAGCAAAGGGAGGGGACTGGGAAGCAATCAGCCCCAGCATTTT. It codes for CASSKGRGLGSNQPQHF.

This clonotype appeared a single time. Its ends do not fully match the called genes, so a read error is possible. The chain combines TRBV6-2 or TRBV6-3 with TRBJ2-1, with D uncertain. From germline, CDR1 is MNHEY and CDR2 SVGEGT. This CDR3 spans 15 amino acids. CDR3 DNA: TGTGTCAGCAGTCTTGAACCCTTAAGCCCCAATGAGCAGTTCTTC. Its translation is CVSSLEPLSPNEQFF.

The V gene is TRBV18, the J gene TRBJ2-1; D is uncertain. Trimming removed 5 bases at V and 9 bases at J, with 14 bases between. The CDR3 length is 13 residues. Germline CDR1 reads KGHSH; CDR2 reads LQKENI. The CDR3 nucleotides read TGTGCCAGCTCATCTTTGGTCCAGTTTGAGCAGTTCTTC. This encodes CASSSLVQFEQFF.

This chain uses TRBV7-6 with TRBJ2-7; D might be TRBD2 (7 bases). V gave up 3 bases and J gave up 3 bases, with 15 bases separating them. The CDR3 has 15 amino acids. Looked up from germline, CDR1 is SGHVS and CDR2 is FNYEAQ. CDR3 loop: CASSLTGGLDYEQYF. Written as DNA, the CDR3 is TGTGCCAGCAGCTTGACGGGGGGCTTGGACTACGAGCAGTACTTC. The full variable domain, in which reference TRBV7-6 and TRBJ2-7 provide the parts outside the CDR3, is GAGVSQSPRYKVTKRGQDVALRCDPISGHVSLYWYRQALGQGPEFLTYFNYEAQQDKSGLPNDRFSAERPEGSISTLTIQRTEQRDSAMYRCASSLTGGLDYEQYFGPGTRLTVT.

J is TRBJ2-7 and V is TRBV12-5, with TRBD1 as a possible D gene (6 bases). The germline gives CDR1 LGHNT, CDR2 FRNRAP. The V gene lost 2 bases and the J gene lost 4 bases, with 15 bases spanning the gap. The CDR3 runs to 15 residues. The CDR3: CASGLLGTLLYEQYF. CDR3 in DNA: TGTGCTAGTGGTTTGCTCGGGACACTCCTATACGAGCAGTACTTC.

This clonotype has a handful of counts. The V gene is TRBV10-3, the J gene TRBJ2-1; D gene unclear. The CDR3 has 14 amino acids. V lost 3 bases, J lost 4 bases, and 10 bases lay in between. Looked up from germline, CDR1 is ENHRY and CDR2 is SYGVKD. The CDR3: CAISEPTAYNEQFF. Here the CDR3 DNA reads TGTGCCATCAGTGAACCGACCGCTTACAATGAGCAGTTCTTC.

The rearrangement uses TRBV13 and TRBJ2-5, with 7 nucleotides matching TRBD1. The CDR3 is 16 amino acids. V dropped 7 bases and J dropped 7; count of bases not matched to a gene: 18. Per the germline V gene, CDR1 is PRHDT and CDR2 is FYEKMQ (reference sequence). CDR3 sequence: CASINSRQGVEGTQYF. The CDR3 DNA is TGTGCCAGCATCAATTCGAGGCAGGGGGTGGAAGGGACCCAGTACTTC.

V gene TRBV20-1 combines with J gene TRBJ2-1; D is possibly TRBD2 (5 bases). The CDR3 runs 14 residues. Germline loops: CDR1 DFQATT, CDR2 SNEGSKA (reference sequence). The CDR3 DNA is TGCAGGGGGATAGCGAGTAGCTCCTACAATGAGCAGTTCTTC. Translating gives CRGIASSSYNEQFF.

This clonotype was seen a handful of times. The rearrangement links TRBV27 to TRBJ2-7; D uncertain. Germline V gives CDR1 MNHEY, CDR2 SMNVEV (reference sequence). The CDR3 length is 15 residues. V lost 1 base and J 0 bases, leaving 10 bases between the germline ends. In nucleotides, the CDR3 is TGTGCCAGCAGTTTATACGCCGAGAGCTCCTACGAGCAGTACTTC. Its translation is CASSLYAESSYEQYF.